There are many counts of the clone carrying this T cell receptor beta chain. Antigen specificity is unknown. These data come from a study of neurological immune-mediated disorders. Study results and caveats: Phylogenetic grouping put 18 of 34 multiple sclerosis patients' repertoires into one related-CDR3 cluster, a possible signature. Across subjects, expanded clones had no CDR3 amino acid sequences in common, pointing to private repertoires in all groups. The multiple sclerosis repertoire cluster lacked an association with any feature, whether clinical or MRI.

The authors made cDNA by 5'RACE with 10-nucleotide random UMIs. Via MiXCR, TCRdb re-called the 5' RACE reads, giving one row per CDR3 protein. The table includes about 74,000 distinct CDR3 sequences, 5.2% detected once. The clonotype was recovered from a man aged 18 to 29 with multiple sclerosis. Sequenced material: PBMCs.

This chain's CDR3 is CASSVRVTGTSYEQYF. Here the CDR3 DNA reads TGTGCCAGCAGCGTCCGGGTTACAGGGACGTCCTACGAGCAGTACTTC. J is TRBJ2-7 and V is TRBV5-5, with D possibly being TRBD1 (6 bases). The ends were cut back, 4 bases at V and 1 base at J, with 18 bases in the middle. The CDR3 contains 16 residues. Germline loops: CDR1 SGHKS, CDR2 YYEKEE (reference sequence).